This TCR beta chain was captured by sequencing in a study of blood T cell repertoires in COVID-19. Across the whole study: Sites in the United States, Italy and Spain provided acute and convalescent COVID-19 samples.

Per the original methods: Reference gene primer amplification gave estimated nucleated cell counts. Data came from immunoSEQ multiplex PCR; TCRdb stores just in-frame clones and leaves some out. The V and J calls and clone size come from that table; D and trimming were worked out from the DNA. The sample has approximately 140,000 clones, roughly four fifths seen once. The germline V gene encodes CDR1 MNHNS and CDR2 SASEGT. The CDR3 has 19 residues. The V and J ends lost 3 bases and 9 bases, in that order; junction bases with no gene match: 21. The origin of this receptor is a human donor in a cohort sampled during active COVID-19. Sequenced sample: peripheral blood. The rearrangement joins TRBV6-1 to TRBJ2-1; 9 bases are a match to TRBD2. The CDR3 DNA sequence: TGTGCCAGCAGTGATTGGCAGGGGGATAGCGGGAGCCCGGATGCTGAGCAGTTCTTC. It yields the protein CASSDWQGDSGSPDAEQFF.